Following are 15 T cell receptor beta chains from one sample sequenced in a study of beta chain features in type 1 diabetes. As every portion of the isolated RNA was reverse transcribed, the sequencing read expressed TCRB transcripts. Data came from immunoSEQ multiplex PCR; TCRdb stores just in-frame clones and leaves some out. The data show some 410,000 clones, with more than 11% seen just once and about 0.034% held by the top ten. The source material was naive CD4+ T cells from blood. The receptor source for this set is a man aged 25 to 40 in good health.

The chain combines TRBV7-2 with TRBJ1-2; a possible D gene is TRBD1 (5 bases). This CDR3 has 15 residues. Trimming removed 1 base from V and 0 bases from J, with 9 bases in between. Germline CDR1 and CDR2: SGHTA and FQGNSA. CDR3 bases: TGTGCCAGCAGCTTAGTTGGGACGACTAACTATGGCTACACCTTC. Encoded protein: CASSLVGTTNYGYTF.

The rearrangement uses TRBV25-1 and TRBJ1-5; TRBD1 matches 7 bases. Germline V CDR1 and CDR2: MGHDK, SYGVNS. The V gene end was trimmed by 4 bases and the J gene end by 2 bases; junction bases not matched to a gene: 2. The CDR3 sequence is 14 residues long. This chain's CDR3 is CASSGGTGNQPQHF. The DNA of the CDR3 is TGTGCCAGCAGTGGAGGGACAGGCAATCAGCCCCAGCATTTT.

As concerns this clone: One base away lies a much larger clone, so this may be a sequencing read error. Other DNA sequences of this sample code for an identical CDR3. The rearrangement links TRBV13 to TRBJ2-3; D not certain. Trimming stripped 5 bases from V and 0 bases from J, with 3 bases between. Germline V gene data show CDR1 as PRHDT and CDR2 as FYEKMQ (reference sequence). The CDR3 covers 12 residues. The CDR3, as DNA: TGTGCCAGCAGCCCTAGCACAGATACGCAGTATTTT. Translation gives CASSPSTDTQYF.

The CDR3 loop is CATAELSNYGYTF. CDR3 sequence (DNA): TGTGCGACGGCAGAATTATCTAACTATGGCTACACCTTC. The chain uses TRBV19 and TRBJ1-2, with no clear D. Per the germline V gene, CDR1 is LNHDA and CDR2 is SQIVND (reference sequence). The CDR3 has 13 residues.

The CDR3 sequence is CAWTVNTGELFF. In DNA, the CDR3 is TGTGCCTGGACGGTGAACACCGGGGAGCTGTTTTTT. This chain links TRBV30 with TRBJ2-2; D ambiguous. The V and J ends lost 4 bases and 1 base respectively, with 4 bases between them. Per germline, CDR1 GTSNPN and CDR2 SVGIG (reference sequence). The CDR3 length is 12 residues.

V usage is TRBV27 and J usage is TRBJ1-5; 7 nucleotides match TRBD1. The germline V gene encodes CDR1 MNHEY and CDR2 SMNVEV (reference sequence). The CDR3 is 14 amino acids. The ends lost 4 bases at V and 7 bases at J; junction bases unmatched: 7. The CDR3 DNA is TGTGCCAGCAGTTCGAGACAGGGTCGCCAGCCCCAGCATTTT. Amino acids: CASSSRQGRQPQHF.

The V and J genes are TRBV6-5 and TRBJ2-1, with TRBD1 identical over 9 bases. Germline V gene data show CDR1 as MNHEY and CDR2 as SVGAGI. This CDR3 has 15 residues. V dropped 7 bases and J dropped 6; count of bases not matched to a gene: 10. The CDR3 loop reads CASTRPGQGSNEQFF. The DNA for the CDR3 is TGTGCCAGCACTCGACCGGGACAGGGCTCCAATGAGCAGTTCTTC.

This clone was seen a few times. The chain uses TRBV7-2 and TRBJ2-1; 8 nucleotides match TRBD1. Germline CDR1 and CDR2: SGHTA and FQGNSA. J gave up 4 bases and V 4 bases, and 6 bases lay outside the gene matches. This CDR3 is built from 15 residues. The CDR3 DNA sequence: TGTGCCAGCAGCTCCGGGACAGGACCTTACAATGAGCAGTTCTTC. It specifies CASSSGTGPYNEQFF. Together with reference TRBV7-2 and TRBJ2-1, the CDR3 gives the full variable domain: GAGVSQSPSNKVTEKGKDVELRCDPISGHTALYWYRQSLGQGLEFLIYFQGNSAPDKSGLPSDRFSAERTGGSVSTLTIQRTQQEDSAVYLCASSSGTGPYNEQFFGPGTRLTVL.

CDR3 amino acids: CASSLDLGQADTQYF. The CDR3 DNA reads TGTGCCAGCAGCTTAGATCTGGGCCAGGCAGATACGCAGTATTTT. The chain has TRBV11-2 and TRBJ2-3; D is unresolved. Trimming shortened V by 0 bases and J by 4 bases, and 11 bases separated the two germline ends. In germline, CDR1 is SGHAT, CDR2 FQNNGV. The CDR3 sequence is 15 residues long.

The chain employs TRBV2 and TRBJ2-1; tentative D call: TRBD2 (6 bases). The CDR3 covers 13 residues. Germline CDR1 and CDR2: SNHLY and FYNNEI. V lost 3 bases to trimming and J lost 9 bases, with 12 bases between them. CDR3 nucleotide sequence: TGTGCCAGCAGTGATTTGGGGGGTACTGAGCAGTTCTTC. Translating gives CASSDLGGTEQFF.

This clone occurred a few times. In DNA, the CDR3 is TGTGCCAGTAGTATCCATCGGGGGCGCGGGGAGACCCAGTACTTC. It is translated as CASSIHRGRGETQYF. This chain links TRBV19 with TRBJ2-5; D might be TRBD1 or TRBD2, each matching 6 bases. Trimming removed 3 bases from V and 5 bases from J, with 16 bases in between. The CDR3 runs to 15 residues. Germline loops: CDR1 LNHDA, CDR2 SQIVND (reference sequence). Full variable domain (outside the CDR3, taken from reference TRBV19 and TRBJ2-5): DGGITQSPKYLFRKEGQNVTLSCEQNLNHDAMYWYRQDPGQGLRLIYYSQIVNDFQKGDIAEGYSVSREKKESFPLTVTSAQKNPTAFYLCASSIHRGRGETQYFGPGTRLLVL.

This clone was counted only a few times. The chain is built from TRBV10-3 and TRBJ2-3; D is undetermined. CDR1 is ENHRY and CDR2 is SYGVKD in the germline V gene. Trimming pared 4 bases from V and 0 bases from J, leaving 5 bases between. The CDR3 length is 13 residues. CDR3 bases: TGTGCCATCAGTGTGTCCAGCACAGATACGCAGTATTTT. It codes for CAISVSSTDTQYF.

There are a few counts of this clone. V is TRBV29-1 and J is TRBJ1-1, with a tentative D call TRBD1 (5 bases). Trimming stripped 7 bases from V and 0 bases from J, with 9 bases between. The CDR3 consists of 12 residues. The germline gives CDR1 SQVTM, CDR2 ANQGSEA. For the CDR3, the DNA is TGCAGCGCCGGGACTATGAACACTGAAGCTTTCTTT. It encodes CSAGTMNTEAFF.

This chain uses TRBV11-1 with TRBJ2-5; 11 positions agree with TRBD2. CDR1 is SGHAT and CDR2 is FQDESV in the germline V gene (reference sequence). V dropped 5 bases and J dropped 5; count of bases not matched to a gene: 7. This CDR3 region has 15 residues. CDR3 DNA: TGTGCCAGCAGCGCCAGGACTAGCGGGTATGAGACCCAGTACTTC. Its protein is CASSARTSGYETQYF. Full variable domain (remainder filled in from reference TRBV11-1 and TRBJ2-5): EAEVAQSPRYKITEKSQAVAFWCDPISGHATLYWYRQILGQGPELLVQFQDESVVDDSQLPKDRFSAERLKGVDSTLKIQPAELGDSAMYLCASSARTSGYETQYFGPGTRLLVL.

This clone was picked up a small number of times. The chain's CDR3 is CASSLAGGRVGEQYF. CDR3 DNA sequence: TGCGCCAGCAGCTTGGCCGGCGGACGAGTGGGAGAGCAGTACTTC. V is TRBV5-1 and J is TRBJ2-7; D is undetermined. The ends were cut back, 0 bases at V and 7 bases at J, with 17 bases in the middle. This CDR3 contains 15 residues. Germline V gives CDR1 SGHRS, CDR2 YFSETQ.